Listed below are T cell receptor beta chains from one sample, sequenced in a study of blood T cell repertoires in COVID-19. Generated by immunoSEQ multiplex PCR, the TCRdb table keeps only in-frame clones and is missing some. The sample shows roughly 250,000 clones, more than 80% of them seen only once. Sequenced material: peripheral blood. These receptor sequences come from a woman between 40 and 50 years old with acute or convalescent COVID-19. Each CDR3 is given with its conserved first and last residue. The order of the fields is V gene, J gene, D gene, clone size, CDR3 DNA, CDR3 protein. The D gene is left open where the match is weak. A clone size is listed for some rows: how often the clone was seen (once, few, many), or a class if it is expanded.

TRBV6-6	TRBJ1-5	.	.	TGTGCCAGCAGTCTCAGGGGTGGCAATCAGCCCCAGCATTTT	CASSLRGGNQPQHF
TRBV9	TRBJ1-5	TRBD1	.	TGTGCCAGCGCATGGGGGACAGGGTCTAGCCAGCCCCAGCATTTT	CASAWGTGSSQPQHF
TRBV10-3	TRBJ1-2	TRBD1	.	TGTGCCATCAATGGGGGGGGGACAGGATATGGCTACACCTTC	CAINGGGTGYGYTF
TRBV2	TRBJ1-2	TRBD1	once	TGTGCCAGCAGTGTAAACAGGGGCCATGGCTACACCTTC	CASSVNRGHGYTF
TRBV12-3/TRBV12-4	TRBJ1-5	.	.	TGTGCCACCGGACAGTATAGCAATCAGCCCCAGCATTTT	CATGQYSNQPQHF
TRBV5-1	TRBJ1-1	TRBD1	.	TGCGCCAGCAGCTTGGATATTGGGACAGTAACTTTCTTT	CASSLDIGTVTFF
TRBV9	TRBJ1-1	.	.	TGTGCCAGCAGGGAGACAGGCGGCGGCACTGAAGCTTTCTTT	CASRETGGGTEAFF
TRBV4-2	TRBJ2-1	TRBD2	.	TGTGCCAGCAGCCAAGATCTAGCGGGGGGTTTCTACAATGAGCAGTTCTTC	CASSQDLAGGFYNEQFF
TRBV2	TRBJ1-1	.	.	TGTGCCAGCAGTTGGGGGGGGACTGAAGCTTTCTTT	CASSWGGTEAFF
TRBV4-1	TRBJ1-2	.	once	TGCGCCAGCAGCCAACCGACCGCCGGAGGCTATGGCTACACCTTC	CASSQPTAGGYGYTF
TRBV30	TRBJ1-4	.	once	TGTGCCTGGAGTGTACGGTTCTTGCGGGTCTGGGATGAAAAACTGTTTTTT	CAWSVRFLRVWDEKLFF
TRBV7-2	TRBJ1-6	TRBD1	.	TGTGCCAGCAGCAGGACAGGGGTTTCACCCCTCCACTTT	CASSRTGVSPLHF
TRBV2	TRBJ2-3	TRBD1	.	TGTGCCAGCAGCCCAGACTGGACAGGGCGACGTGCAGATACGCAGTATTTT	CASSPDWTGRRADTQYF
TRBV2	TRBJ1-3	TRBD1	.	TGTGCCAGCAGTGAGGGACAGGGTAGGGGAAACACCATATATTTT	CASSEGQGRGNTIYF
TRBV7-9	TRBJ1-3	.	.	TGTGCCAGCAGCTTCGACAGAAACACCATATATTTT	CASSFDRNTIYF